The 6 T cell receptor beta chains in this list originate from one sample, sequenced in a study of CD8 T cells in ankylosing spondylitis. MiXCR, applied by TCRdb to the 5' RACE reads, yields one record per CDR3 protein. The sample shows about 220,000 distinct CDR3 sequences, over 9.5% of them seen only once. The source material was blood, either unsorted or a sorted T cell fraction (not recorded which). Receptors were obtained from a male donor with ankylosing spondylitis or in good health (not recorded which).

This clonotype showed up just a few times. The CDR3 DNA reads TGTGCCCTTAGGGCAGGGGATAATTCACCCCTCCACTTT. Translation: CALRAGDNSPLHF. The rearrangement uses TRBV30 and TRBJ1-6, with a tentative D call TRBD1 (6 bases). CDR1 and CDR2 (germline): GTSNPN, SVGIG (reference sequence). The V and J ends lost 8 bases and 5 bases respectively, with 13 bases between them. The CDR3 runs to 13 residues. The complete variable domain, with remaining parts taken from reference TRBV30 and TRBJ1-6, reads SQTIHQWPATLVQPVGSPLSLECTVEGTSNPNLYWYRQAAGRGLQLLFYSVGIGQISSEVPQNLSASRPQDRQFILSSKKLLLSDSGFYLCALRAGDNSPLHFGNGTRLTVT.

V usage is TRBV6-5 and J usage is TRBJ2-5; 9 nucleotides align to TRBD1. Germline assignment: CDR1 MNHEY and CDR2 SVGAGI. The CDR3 has 16 amino acids. After removal of 6 bases from V and 5 bases from J, the junction contained 13 bases not matched to a gene. The CDR3 DNA sequence: TGTGCCAGCAGCCGATACTCCGGGACAGGGAGTGAGACCCAGTACTTC. Encoded protein: CASSRYSGTGSETQYF.

The sample holds a few counts of this clonotype. V and J are TRBV7-9 and TRBJ2-1, with 10 bases matching TRBD2. CDR1 is SEHNR, CDR2 FQNEAQ, per germline (reference sequence). The CDR3 has 15 residues. The ends lost 0 bases at V and 8 bases at J; junction bases unmatched: 4. The CDR3: CASSLARLAGDEQFF. CDR3 DNA sequence: TGTGCCAGCAGCTTAGCGCGGCTAGCGGGGGATGAGCAGTTCTTC. The whole variable domain, remainder taken from reference TRBV7-9 and TRBJ2-1, is DTGVSQNPRHKITKRGQNVTFRCDPISEHNRLYWYRQTLGQGPEFLTYFQNEAQLEKSRLLSDRFSAERPKGSFSTLEIQRTEQGDSAMYLCASSLARLAGDEQFFGPGTRLTVL.

At least ten counts were recorded for this clonotype. The V gene is TRBV20-1, the J gene TRBJ1-2; TRBD1 agrees at 8 bases. J gave up 4 bases and V 1 base, and 5 bases lay outside the gene matches. This CDR3 is 14 amino acids long. Germline V gene lookup returns CDR1 DFQATT and CDR2 SNEGSKA (reference sequence). Here the CDR3 reads CSARGTGGAYGYTF. CDR3 nucleotides: TGCAGTGCTAGAGGCACAGGGGGGGCCTATGGCTACACCTTC.

This clonotype has ten or more counts. This sequence joins TRBV5-1 and TRBJ2-1; 10 bases fit TRBD1. Per germline, CDR1 SGHRS and CDR2 YFSETQ. The CDR3 is made up of 16 amino acids. Losses at the gene ends were 3 bases for V and 7 bases for J; bases not matched to a gene: 10. The CDR3 loop is CASSSIGTGVTNEQFF. The CDR3, as DNA: TGCGCCAGCAGCTCGATCGGGACAGGGGTAACGAATGAGCAGTTCTTC.

Ten or more counts support this clonotype. This chain connects TRBV5-1 to TRBJ2-3; no definite D call. Deletions cut 0 bases from V and 1 base from J, with 12 bases between. From germline, CDR1 is SGHRS and CDR2 YFSETQ. The CDR3 has 16 amino acids. CDR3 region: CASSLVPVSGTDTQYF. The CDR3 DNA follows: TGCGCCAGCAGCTTGGTTCCGGTCAGCGGCACAGATACGCAGTATTTT.